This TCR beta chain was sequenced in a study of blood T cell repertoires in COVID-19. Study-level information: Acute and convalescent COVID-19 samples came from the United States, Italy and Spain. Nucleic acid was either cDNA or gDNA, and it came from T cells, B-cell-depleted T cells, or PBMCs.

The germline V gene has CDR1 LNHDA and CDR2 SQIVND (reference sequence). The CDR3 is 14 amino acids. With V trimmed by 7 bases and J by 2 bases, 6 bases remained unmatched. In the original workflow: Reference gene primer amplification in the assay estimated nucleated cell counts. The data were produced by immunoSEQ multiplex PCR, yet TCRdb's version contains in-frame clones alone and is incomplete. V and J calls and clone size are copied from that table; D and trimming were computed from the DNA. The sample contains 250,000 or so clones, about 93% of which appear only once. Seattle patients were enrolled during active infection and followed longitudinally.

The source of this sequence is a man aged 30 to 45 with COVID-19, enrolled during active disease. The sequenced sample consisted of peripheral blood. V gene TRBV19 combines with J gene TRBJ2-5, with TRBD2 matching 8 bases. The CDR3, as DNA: TGTGCCAGTAAGCGGGGGCCCCAACAAGAGACCCAGTACTTC. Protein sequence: CASKRGPQQETQYF.